Below are 8 T cell receptor beta chains sequenced from a single sample in a study of early T cells in non-severe SARS-CoV-2 infection. Via MiXCR, TCRdb re-called the 5' RACE reads, giving one row per CDR3 protein. The sample has nearly 60,000 distinct CDR3 sequences; 12% are singletons. The sample taken for sequencing was whole blood. The receptors were gathered from an adult who was a healthcare worker with PCR-confirmed SARS-CoV-2 infection or an uninfected control (not recorded which).

This clonotype was seen at least ten times. The chain is built from TRBV7-8 and TRBJ2-7, with D maybe TRBD1 (5 bases). CDR1 is SGHVS and CDR2 is FQNEAQ in the germline V gene. This CDR3 has 14 amino acids. V lost 3 bases and J 6 bases, leaving 15 bases between the germline ends. The DNA for the CDR3 is TGTGCCAGCAGCTTCCGCAGGGCCCTAGGCGAGCAGTACTTC. Protein sequence: CASSFRRALGEQYF.

This chain joins TRBV7-9 and TRBJ2-7, with D perhaps TRBD2 (5 bases). V shed 3 bases and J shed 3 bases, with 6 bases lying between them. Germline CDR1 is SEHNR and CDR2 is FQNEAQ (reference sequence). The CDR3 consists of 12 residues. Here the CDR3 DNA reads TGTGCCAGCAGCTTTGAGGGCTACGAGCAGTACTTC. This codes for CASSFEGYEQYF.

This clonotype was seen only a few times. This sequence joins TRBV25-1 and TRBJ2-1, with D perhaps TRBD2 (5 bases). Trimming took off 5 bases at V and 10 bases at J, with 6 bases between the two ends. Germline values: CDR1 MGHDK, CDR2 SYGVNS. CDR3 length: 10 residues. The CDR3 sequence is CASSQREQFF. The CDR3 bases are TGTGCCAGCAGTCAGCGGGAGCAGTTCTTC.

This clonotype was observed many times. V usage is TRBV11-2 and J usage is TRBJ2-7; D gene unclear. V was clipped by 1 base and J by 6 bases, with 4 bases between them. The CDR3 loop spans 11 amino acids. CDR1 is SGHAT, CDR2 FQNNGV, per germline. For the CDR3, the DNA is TGTGCCAGCAGCTTAGTGCGCGAGCAGTACTTC. This sequence encodes CASSLVREQYF.

This clonotype was counted many times. The CDR3 spells CASSSGTFGGSYNSPLHF. The CDR3 DNA reads TGTGCCAGCAGTAGCGGGACTTTTGGCGGCTCCTATAATTCACCCCTCCACTTT. The rearrangement links TRBV6-5 to TRBJ1-6, with a tentative D call TRBD1 (5 bases). The germline V and J ends were trimmed by 5 bases and 0 bases, with 17 bases remaining between them. Germline V gives CDR1 MNHEY, CDR2 SVGAGI. There are 18 residues in the CDR3.

This clonotype was recorded a few times. This chain connects TRBV5-5 to TRBJ1-1, with unresolved D. The germline CDR1 and CDR2 sequences are SGHKS and YYEKEE (reference sequence). The CDR3 extends over 13 amino acids. V lost 2 bases and J 1 base, leaving 6 bases between the germline ends. CDR3 nucleotides: TGTGCCAGCAGCTTTCTGAGGAACACTGAAGCTTTCTTT. This translates into CASSFLRNTEAFF.

The chain employs TRBV7-2 and TRBJ1-2; TRBD1 agrees at 7 bases. With 6 bases clipped from V and 8 bases from J, the junction kept 12 bases outside the gene matches. The germline V gene has CDR1 SGHTA and CDR2 FQGNSA. This CDR3 contains 14 residues. The CDR3 coding sequence is TGTGCCAGCAGTCCTGAAACAGGGGTGCGGGGCTACACCTTC. Translation gives CASSPETGVRGYTF.

Comment on this clonotype: A much larger clonotype is one base distant, so this may be a read error. The J gene is TRBJ2-1, the V gene TRBV27; 11 bases fit TRBD2. CDR1 and CDR2 (germline): MNHEY, SMNVEV (reference sequence). The length of the CDR3 is 16 residues. Losses at the gene ends were 5 bases for V and 3 bases for J; bases not matched to a gene: 6. The CDR3 sequence: CASSTTSGRGYNEQFF. CDR3 sequence (DNA): TGTGCCAGCAGTACAACTAGCGGGAGAGGCTACAATGAGCAGTTCTTC.